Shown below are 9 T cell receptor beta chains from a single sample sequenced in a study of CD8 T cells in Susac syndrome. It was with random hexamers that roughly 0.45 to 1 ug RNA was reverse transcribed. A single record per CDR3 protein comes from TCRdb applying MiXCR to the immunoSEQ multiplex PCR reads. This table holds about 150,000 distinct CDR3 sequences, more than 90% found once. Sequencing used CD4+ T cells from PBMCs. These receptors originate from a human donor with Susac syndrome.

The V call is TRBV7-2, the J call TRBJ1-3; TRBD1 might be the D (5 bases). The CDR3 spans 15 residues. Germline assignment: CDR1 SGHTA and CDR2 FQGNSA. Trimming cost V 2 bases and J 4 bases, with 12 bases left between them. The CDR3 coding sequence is TGTGCCAGCAGCTTACAGGGCAACCGCGGAAACACCATATATTTT. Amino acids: CASSLQGNRGNTIYF.

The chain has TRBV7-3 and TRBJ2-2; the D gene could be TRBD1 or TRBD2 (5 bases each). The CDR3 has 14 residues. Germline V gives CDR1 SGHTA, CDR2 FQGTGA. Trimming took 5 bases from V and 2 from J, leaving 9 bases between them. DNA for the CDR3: TGTGCCAGCAGCGCCGGGACCAACACCGGGGAGCTGTTTTTT. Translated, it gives CASSAGTNTGELFF.

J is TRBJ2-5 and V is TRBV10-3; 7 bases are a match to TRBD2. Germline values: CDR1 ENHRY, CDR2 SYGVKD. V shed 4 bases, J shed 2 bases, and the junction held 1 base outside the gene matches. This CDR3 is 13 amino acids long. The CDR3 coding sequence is TGTGCCATCAGTGCGGGAGGTCAAGAGACCCAGTACTTC. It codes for CAISAGGQETQYF.

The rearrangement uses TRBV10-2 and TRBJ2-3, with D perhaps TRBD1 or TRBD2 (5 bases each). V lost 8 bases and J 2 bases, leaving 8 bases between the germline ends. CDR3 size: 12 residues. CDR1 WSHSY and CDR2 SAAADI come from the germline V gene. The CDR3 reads CASRDATDTQYF. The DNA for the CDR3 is TGCGCCAGCCGGGACGCCACAGATACGCAGTATTTT.

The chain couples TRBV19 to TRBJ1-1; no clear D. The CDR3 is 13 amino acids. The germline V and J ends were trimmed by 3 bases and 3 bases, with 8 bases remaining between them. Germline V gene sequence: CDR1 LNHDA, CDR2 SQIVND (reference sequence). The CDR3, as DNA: TGTGCCAGTAGTATTAAGGAGGACACTGAAGCTTTCTTT. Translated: CASSIKEDTEAFF.

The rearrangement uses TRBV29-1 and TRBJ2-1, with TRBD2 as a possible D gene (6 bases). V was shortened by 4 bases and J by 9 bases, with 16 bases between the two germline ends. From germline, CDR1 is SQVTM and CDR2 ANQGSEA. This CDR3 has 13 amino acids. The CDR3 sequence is CSVVLVWDSEQFF. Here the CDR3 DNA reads TGCAGCGTTGTTCTTGTGTGGGACTCTGAGCAGTTCTTC.

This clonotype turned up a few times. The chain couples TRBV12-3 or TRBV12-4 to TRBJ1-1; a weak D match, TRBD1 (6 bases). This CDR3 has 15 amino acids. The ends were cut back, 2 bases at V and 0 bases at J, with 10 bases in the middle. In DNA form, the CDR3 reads TGTGCCAGCAGTTTACGGCAGGGGCTGAACACTGAAGCTTTCTTT. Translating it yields CASSLRQGLNTEAFF.

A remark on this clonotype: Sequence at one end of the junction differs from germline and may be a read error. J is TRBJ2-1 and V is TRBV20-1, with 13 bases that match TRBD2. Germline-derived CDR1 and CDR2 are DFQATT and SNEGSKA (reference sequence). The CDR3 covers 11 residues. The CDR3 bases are TGCAGTGCTATAAATGGGACTAGCGGGGTTTTC. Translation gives CSAINGTSGVF.

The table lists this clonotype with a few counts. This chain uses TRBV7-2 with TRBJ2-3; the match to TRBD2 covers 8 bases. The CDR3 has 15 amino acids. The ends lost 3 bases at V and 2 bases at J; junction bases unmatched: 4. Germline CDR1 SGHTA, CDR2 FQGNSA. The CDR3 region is CASSFGGGPTDTQYF. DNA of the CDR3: TGTGCCAGCAGCTTCGGGGGGGGTCCCACAGATACGCAGTATTTT.